This T cell receptor beta chain stems from a study of radiotherapy plus CTLA-4 blockade in lung cancer. Across the study: Objective responses occurred in around 18% of patients; about 32% had disease control.

The CDR3 is 13 amino acids. Deletions cut 4 bases from V and 5 bases from J, with 12 bases between. Looked up from germline, CDR1 is SGHRS and CDR2 is YFSETQ. Assay used: immunoSEQ multiplex PCR; TCRdb lists only in-frame clones, some missing. Here the sample spans about 29,000 clones, roughly 77% being singletons. Study observations and caveats: Per reports, early blood T cell clone dynamics, plus interferon-beta, forecast response most strongly.

Comments on this clone: Its antigen is not identified.

The receptor's source is a human donor with non-small cell lung cancer that progressed on radiotherapy plus ipilimumab. V gene TRBV5-1 combines with J gene TRBJ2-5, with D unresolved. The source material was peripheral blood, sampled from a patient treated with radiotherapy plus ipilimumab. DNA of the CDR3: TGCGCCAGCAGCCCGGAGCTCGGGGAGACCCAGTACTTC. Amino acid sequence: CASSPELGETQYF.